A single sample gave rise to the 2 T cell receptor beta chains below, sequenced in a study of human T cells and chemical hapten exposure. TCRdb re-called the RACE reads through MiXCR, storing one row per CDR3 protein. The repertoire holds 50,000 to 60,000 distinct CDR3 sequences, with under 15% as singletons. This sample's time point: patch test 3, about 24 weeks after DPC sensitization. Treatment defined: therapeutic diphenylcyclopropenone sensitization with weekly scalp DPC. The sequenced sample was whole blood, obtained in connection with sensitization to the hapten diphenylcyclopropenone (DPC). These receptors were taken from a man aged 30 to 45 with alopecia areata. Some clones in this sample may be carry-over from other donors' samples.

The rearrangement links TRBV10-3 to TRBJ2-7; 8 positions match TRBD2. The CDR3 length is 13 residues. Germline CDR1 and CDR2: ENHRY and SYGVKD. J gave up 4 bases and V 6 bases, and 5 bases lay outside the gene matches. The CDR3: CAISDSGEYEQYF. Here the CDR3 DNA reads TGTGCCATCAGCGATAGCGGGGAATACGAGCAGTACTTC.

This clonotype is judged medium-sized. V gene TRBV11-2 combines with J gene TRBJ2-2, with a weak D call TRBD2 (5 bases). Germline lookup yields CDR1 SGHAT and CDR2 FQNNGV. Trimming took 0 bases from V and 4 from J, leaving 9 bases between them. This CDR3 comprises 15 residues. The CDR3 DNA reads as TGTGCCAGCAGCTTAGAACCGGGATTCACCGGGGAGCTGTTTTTT. Encoded protein: CASSLEPGFTGELFF.